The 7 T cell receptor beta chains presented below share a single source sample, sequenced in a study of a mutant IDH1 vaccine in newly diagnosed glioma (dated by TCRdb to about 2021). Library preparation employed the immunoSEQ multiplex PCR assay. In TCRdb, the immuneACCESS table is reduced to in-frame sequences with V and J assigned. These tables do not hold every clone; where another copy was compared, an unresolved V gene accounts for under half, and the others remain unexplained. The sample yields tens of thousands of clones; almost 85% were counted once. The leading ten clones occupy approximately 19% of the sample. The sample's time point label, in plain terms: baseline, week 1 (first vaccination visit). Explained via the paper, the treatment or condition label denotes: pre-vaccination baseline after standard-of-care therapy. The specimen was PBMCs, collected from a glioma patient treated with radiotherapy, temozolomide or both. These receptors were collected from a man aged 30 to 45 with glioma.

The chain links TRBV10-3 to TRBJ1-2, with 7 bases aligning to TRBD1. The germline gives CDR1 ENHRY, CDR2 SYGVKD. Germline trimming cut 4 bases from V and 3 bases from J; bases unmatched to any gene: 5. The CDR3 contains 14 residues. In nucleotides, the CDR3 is TGTGCCATCAGTGGACAGGGCCCGTACTATGGCTACACCTTC. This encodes CAISGQGPYYGYTF.

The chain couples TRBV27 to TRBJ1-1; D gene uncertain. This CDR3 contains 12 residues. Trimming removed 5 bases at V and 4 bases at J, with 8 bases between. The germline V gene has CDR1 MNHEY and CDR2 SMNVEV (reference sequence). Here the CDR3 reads CASSAPGTEAFF. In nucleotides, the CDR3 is TGTGCCAGCAGTGCCCCGGGCACTGAAGCTTTCTTT.

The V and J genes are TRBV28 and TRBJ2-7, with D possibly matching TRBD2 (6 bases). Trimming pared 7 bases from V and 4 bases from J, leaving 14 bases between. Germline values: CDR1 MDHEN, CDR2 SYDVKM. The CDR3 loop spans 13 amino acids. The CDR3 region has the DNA TGTGCCAGCACGCATCGGGAGAGATACGAGCAGTACTTC. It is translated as CASTHRERYEQYF.

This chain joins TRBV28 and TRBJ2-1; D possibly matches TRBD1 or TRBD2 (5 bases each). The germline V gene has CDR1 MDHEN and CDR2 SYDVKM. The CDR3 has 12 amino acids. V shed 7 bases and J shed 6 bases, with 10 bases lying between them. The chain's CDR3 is CASNTGGNEQFF. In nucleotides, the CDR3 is TGTGCCAGCAACACAGGAGGCAATGAGCAGTTCTTC. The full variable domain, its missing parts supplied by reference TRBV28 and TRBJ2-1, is DVKVTQSSRYLVKRTGEKVFLECVQDMDHENMFWYRQDPGLGLRLIYFSYDVKMKEKGDIPEGYSVSREKKERFSLILESASTNQTSMYLCASNTGGNEQFFGPGTRLTVL.

The CDR3 nucleotides read TGTGCCAGTAGTATAGCCGGAACCACCTGGCAGTTCTTC. It yields the protein CASSIAGTTWQFF. The genes are TRBV19 and TRBJ2-1; no clear D. The germline gives CDR1 LNHDA, CDR2 SQIVND (reference sequence). This CDR3 is 13 amino acids long. With 1 base removed from V and 12 bases from J, the gap between germline ends came to 13 bases.

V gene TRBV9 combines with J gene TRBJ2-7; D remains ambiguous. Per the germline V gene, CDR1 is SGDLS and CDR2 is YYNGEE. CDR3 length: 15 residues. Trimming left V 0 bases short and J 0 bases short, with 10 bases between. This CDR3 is CASSVGRRASYEQYF. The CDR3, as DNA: TGTGCCAGCAGCGTAGGTCGGAGAGCCTCCTACGAGCAGTACTTC. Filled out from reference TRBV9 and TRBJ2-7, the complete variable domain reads DSGVTQTPKHLITATGQRVTLRCSPRSGDLSVYWYQQSLDQGLQFLIQYYNGEERAKGNILERFSAQQFPDLHSELNLSSLELGDSALYFCASSVGRRASYEQYFGPGTRLTVT.

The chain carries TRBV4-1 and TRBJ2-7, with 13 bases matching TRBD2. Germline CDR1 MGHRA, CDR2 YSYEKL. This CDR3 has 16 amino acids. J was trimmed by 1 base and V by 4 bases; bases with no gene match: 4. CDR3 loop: CASSPLTSGGSYEQYF. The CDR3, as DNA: TGCGCCAGCAGCCCACTGACTAGCGGGGGGTCCTACGAGCAGTACTTC.